A selection of T cell receptor beta chains follows, all from one sample in a study of shared clonotypes between healthy human individuals. TCRdb's copy holds only in-frame clones and misses some; the assay was immunoSEQ multiplex PCR. Of about 2 million clones listed, about 95% are singletons. The sample was naive CD8+ T cells sorted from blood. The receptors here all came from a man younger than 35 in good health. CDR3s include the opening cysteine and the closing phenylalanine or tryptophan. D genes are given only for firm matches. Only part of the rows carry a size: once, few, many, or a class if the clone is expanded.

v_call: TRBV5-1
d_call: .
clone_size: .
j_call: TRBJ1-3
cdr3_aa: CASSLPGSGNTIYF
cdr3_nt: TGCGCCAGCAGCTTGCCGGGCTCTGGAAACACCATATATTTT

v_call: TRBV28
d_call: .
clone_size: .
j_call: TRBJ2-3
cdr3_aa: CASTLGDTQYF
cdr3_nt: TGTGCCAGCACCCTGGGAGATACGCAGTATTTT

v_call: TRBV2
d_call: .
clone_size: .
j_call: TRBJ2-1
cdr3_aa: CASSEGNEQFF
cdr3_nt: TGTGCCAGCAGTGAGGGGAATGAGCAGTTCTTC

v_call: TRBV4-1
d_call: TRBD1
clone_size: .
j_call: TRBJ2-5
cdr3_aa: CASSQGGETQYF
cdr3_nt: TGCGCCAGCTCACAGGGGGGAGAGACCCAGTACTTC

v_call: TRBV6-5
d_call: .
clone_size: .
j_call: TRBJ2-3
cdr3_aa: CASSYSAGSTDTQYF
cdr3_nt: TGTGCCAGCAGTTACTCGGCAGGGAGCACAGATACGCAGTATTTT

v_call: TRBV7-9
d_call: .
clone_size: once
j_call: TRBJ1-1
cdr3_aa: CASSGSWTTLEAFF
cdr3_nt: TGTGCCAGCAGCGGGTCCTGGACCACCCTTGAAGCTTTCTTT

v_call: TRBV29-1
d_call: TRBD2
clone_size: .
j_call: TRBJ2-5
cdr3_aa: CSAGSGSSGETQYF
cdr3_nt: TGCAGCGCCGGAAGCGGGAGCTCAGGGGAGACCCAGTACTTC

v_call: TRBV6-4
d_call: .
clone_size: .
j_call: TRBJ2-2
cdr3_aa: CASSETANTGELFF
cdr3_nt: TGTGCCAGCAGTGAGACAGCGAACACCGGGGAGCTGTTTTTT

v_call: TRBV6-1
d_call: TRBD2
clone_size: .
j_call: TRBJ2-1
cdr3_aa: CASSEHTLADEQFF
cdr3_nt: TGTGCCAGCAGTGAGCACACCCTAGCGGATGAGCAGTTCTTC

v_call: TRBV2
d_call: .
clone_size: .
j_call: TRBJ2-7
cdr3_aa: CAAGMGIVNEQYF
cdr3_nt: TGTGCCGCAGGTATGGGGATAGTAAACGAGCAGTACTTC

v_call: TRBV10-3
d_call: .
clone_size: .
j_call: TRBJ1-1
cdr3_aa: CAISRHLGENTEAFF
cdr3_nt: TGTGCCATCAGCCGCCATCTGGGGGAGAACACTGAAGCTTTCTTT

v_call: TRBV7-9
d_call: TRBD2
clone_size: .
j_call: TRBJ2-5
cdr3_aa: CASSLATSGGPQETQYF
cdr3_nt: TGTGCCAGCAGCTTAGCGACGAGCGGGGGGCCTCAAGAGACCCAGTACTTC

v_call: TRBV27
d_call: TRBD2
clone_size: .
j_call: TRBJ2-1
cdr3_aa: CASTAGAHNEQFF
cdr3_nt: TGTGCCAGCACAGCGGGAGCACACAATGAGCAGTTCTTC

v_call: TRBV9
d_call: .
clone_size: .
j_call: TRBJ2-3
cdr3_aa: CASSVSWDTQYF
cdr3_nt: TGTGCCAGCAGCGTTAGCTGGGATACGCAGTATTTT

v_call: TRBV27
d_call: TRBD2
clone_size: .
j_call: TRBJ2-3
cdr3_aa: CATGPGLAGVSTDTQYF
cdr3_nt: TGTGCCACCGGGCCGGGACTAGCGGGAGTTAGCACAGATACGCAGTATTTT

v_call: TRBV15
d_call: TRBD1
clone_size: once
j_call: TRBJ2-7
cdr3_aa: CATSRDGQGEYEQYF
cdr3_nt: TGTGCCACCAGCAGAGACGGACAGGGGGAATACGAGCAGTACTTC

v_call: TRBV10-3
d_call: .
clone_size: .
j_call: TRBJ2-7
cdr3_aa: CAIRSDAEQYF
cdr3_nt: TGTGCCATCAGATCGGACGCCGAGCAGTACTTC

v_call: TRBV13
d_call: TRBD1
clone_size: .
j_call: TRBJ1-2
cdr3_aa: CASSPQGRGNGYTF
cdr3_nt: TGTGCCAGCAGCCCACAGGGGCGGGGGAATGGCTACACCTTC

v_call: TRBV7-9
d_call: TRBD2
clone_size: .
j_call: TRBJ2-2
cdr3_aa: CASSLGAGVSGELFF
cdr3_nt: TGTGCCAGCAGCTTAGGCGCGGGAGTCTCGGGGGAGCTGTTTTTT

v_call: TRBV25-1
d_call: .
clone_size: .
j_call: TRBJ2-3
cdr3_aa: CASSGKTGLTDTQYF
cdr3_nt: TGTGCCAGCAGTGGAAAAACCGGTCTAACAGATACGCAGTATTTT

v_call: TRBV27
d_call: .
clone_size: .
j_call: TRBJ1-5
cdr3_aa: CASSSMGSNQPQHF
cdr3_nt: TGTGCCAGCAGTTCTATGGGGTCCAATCAGCCCCAGCATTTT

v_call: TRBV30
d_call: TRBD1
clone_size: once
j_call: TRBJ1-5
cdr3_aa: CAWSLGTGIQPQHF
cdr3_nt: TGTGCCTGGAGTTTAGGGACAGGGATTCAGCCCCAGCATTTT

v_call: TRBV11-2
d_call: TRBD1
clone_size: .
j_call: TRBJ2-5
cdr3_aa: CASTMDRMETQYF
cdr3_nt: TGTGCCAGCACCATGGACAGGATGGAGACCCAGTACTTC

v_call: TRBV11-2
d_call: TRBD1
clone_size: once
j_call: TRBJ2-3
cdr3_aa: CASSSKQGARTDTQYF
cdr3_nt: TGTGCCAGCAGCTCAAAACAGGGGGCACGCACAGATACGCAGTATTTT